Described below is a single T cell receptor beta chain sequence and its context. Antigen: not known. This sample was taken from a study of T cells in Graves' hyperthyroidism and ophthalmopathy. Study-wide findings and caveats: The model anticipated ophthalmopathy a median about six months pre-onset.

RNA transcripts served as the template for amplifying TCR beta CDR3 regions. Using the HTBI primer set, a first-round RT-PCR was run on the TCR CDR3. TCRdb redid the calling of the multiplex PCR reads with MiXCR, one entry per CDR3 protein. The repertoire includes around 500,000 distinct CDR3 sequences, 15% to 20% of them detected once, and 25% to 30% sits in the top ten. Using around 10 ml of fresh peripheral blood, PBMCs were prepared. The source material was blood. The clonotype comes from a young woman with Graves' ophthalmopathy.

CDR3 amino acids: CASSQEGGYKQFF. The CDR3 DNA sequence: TGCGCCAGCAGCCAAGAAGGGGGCTACAAGCAGTTCTTC. The gene calls are TRBV4-3 and TRBJ2-1, with 7 nucleotides matching TRBD1. This CDR3 has 13 residues. J gave up 11 bases and V 0 bases, and 4 bases lay outside the gene matches. Germline CDR1 is LGHNA and CDR2 is YSLEER.